This T cell receptor (beta chain) was sequenced during a study of regulatory T cells in long-lasting Graves disease. General study findings and limits: Persistent patients had a count of shared public clonotypes (2,741) that exceeded that of new patients (approximately 1,000).

The germline V gene encodes CDR1 MDHEN and CDR2 SYDVKM. The CDR3 sequence is 11 residues long. The V end lost 4 bases, the J end lost 7 bases, and 7 bases lay between the germline ends. This clonotype was picked up many times. Antigen specificity is unknown. Construction of the TCR beta libraries employed iRepertoire HTBI primers in conjunction with Arm-PCR of CDR3 regions. TCRdb re-derived calls from the multiplex PCR reads in MiXCR, one entry per CDR3 protein. This sample has 250,000 to 300,000 distinct CDR3 sequences; 22% occur once, and the top ten carry roughly three fifths. Time point denoted: persistent/refractory GD, antithyroid drugs over 5 years with positive TRAb. PBMCs were the source of the RNA used for TCR sequencing. The diagnosis of Graves' disease used American Thyroid Association guidelines.

This TCR derives from a female donor with Graves disease. The material was peripheral blood mononuclear cells (PBMCs), obtained when the disease was refractory, from a patient treated with antithyroid drugs. The chain employs TRBV28 and TRBJ1-1; D gene ambiguous. The CDR3 reads CASSSDREAFF. The CDR3 bases are TGTGCCAGCAGTTCGGACCGTGAAGCTTTCTTT.